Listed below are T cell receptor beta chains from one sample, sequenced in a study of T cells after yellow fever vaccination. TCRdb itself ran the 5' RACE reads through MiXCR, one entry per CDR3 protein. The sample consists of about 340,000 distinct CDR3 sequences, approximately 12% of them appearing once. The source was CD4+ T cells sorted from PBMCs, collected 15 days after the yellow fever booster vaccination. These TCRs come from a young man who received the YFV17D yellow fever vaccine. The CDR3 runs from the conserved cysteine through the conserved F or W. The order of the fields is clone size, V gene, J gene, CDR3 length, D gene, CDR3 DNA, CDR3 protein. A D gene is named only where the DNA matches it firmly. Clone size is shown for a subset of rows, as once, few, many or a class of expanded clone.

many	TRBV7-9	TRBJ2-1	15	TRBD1	TGTGCCAGCATGTACAGGGGAAAACAATTCAATGAGCAGTTCTTC	CASMYRGKQFNEQFF
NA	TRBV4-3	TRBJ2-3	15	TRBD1	TGCGCCAGCAGCCAAGATCACAGGGGATTGGATACGCAGTATTTT	CASSQDHRGLDTQYF
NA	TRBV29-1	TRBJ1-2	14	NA	TGCAGCGTTGTATCGGCGGTCAGAAACTATGGCTACACCTTC	CSVVSAVRNYGYTF
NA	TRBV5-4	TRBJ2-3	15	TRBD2	TGTGCCAGCAGCTTGAGGGCGGGGGTCGCAGATACGCAGTATTTT	CASSLRAGVADTQYF
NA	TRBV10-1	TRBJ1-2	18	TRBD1	TGCGCCAGCAGTGAGCCCCTGGACAGGGATCCCTTAAACTATGGCTACACCTTC	CASSEPLDRDPLNYGYTF
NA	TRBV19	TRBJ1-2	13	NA	TGTGCCAGTAGTTCGACGACTAGGGCTGGCTACACCTTC	CASSSTTRAGYTF
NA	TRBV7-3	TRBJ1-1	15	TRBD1	TGTGCCAGCAGCCCTCGACAGGGGAAGGACACTGAAGCTTTCTTT	CASSPRQGKDTEAFF
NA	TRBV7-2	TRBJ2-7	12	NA	TGTGCCAGCAGCTTAGATAATTTCGAGCAGTACTTC	CASSLDNFEQYF
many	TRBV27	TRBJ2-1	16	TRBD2	TGTGCCAGCAGTGCCCTGACTAGCGGGGTCTACAATGAGCAGTTCTTC	CASSALTSGVYNEQFF
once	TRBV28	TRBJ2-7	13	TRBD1	TGTGCCAGCAGTTCCGGACAGGGACTCGAGCAGTACTTC	CASSSGQGLEQYF
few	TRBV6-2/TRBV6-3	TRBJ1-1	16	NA	TGTGCCAGCAGTTACTCCCTCCGAACTTTGAACACTGAAGCTTTCTTT	CASSYSLRTLNTEAFF
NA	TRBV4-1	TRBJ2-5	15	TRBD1	TGCGCCAGCAGCCAAGGGGACAGGGGGCAAGAGACCCAGTACTTC	CASSQGDRGQETQYF
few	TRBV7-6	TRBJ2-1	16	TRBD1	TGTGCCAGCAGCGGGACCCGGACAGGGGGTAACAATGAGCAGTTCTTC	CASSGTRTGGNNEQFF
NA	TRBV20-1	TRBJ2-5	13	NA	TGCAGTGCTAGAGATCCCCAGAGGGAGACCCAGTACTTC	CSARDPQRETQYF
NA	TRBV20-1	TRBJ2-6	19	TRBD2	TGCAGTGCTAGAGAGGCTCTTGGCGGGGGGGCTAGCGGGGCCAACGTCCTGACTTTC	CSAREALGGGASGANVLTF
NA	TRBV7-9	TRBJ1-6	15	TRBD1	TGTGCCAGCAGCGAATCCCAGGGGGTCGGTTCACCCCTCCACTTT	CASSESQGVGSPLHF
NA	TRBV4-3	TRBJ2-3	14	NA	TGCGCCAGCAGCCAAGATGTTAGAGCAGATACGCAGTATTTT	CASSQDVRADTQYF
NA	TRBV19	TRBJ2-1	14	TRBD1	TGTGCCAGTAGGGGACAGGCGCGCTTCGATGAGCAGTTCTTC	CASRGQARFDEQFF
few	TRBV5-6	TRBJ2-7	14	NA	TGTGCCAGCAGCGACGGGGCTGTGACTTACGAGCAGTACTTC	CASSDGAVTYEQYF
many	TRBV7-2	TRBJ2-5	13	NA	TGTGCCAGCAGCTTAGGGGCAATGGAGACCCAGTACTTC	CASSLGAMETQYF
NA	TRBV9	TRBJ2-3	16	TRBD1	TGTGCCAGCAGCATAACAGGGGCTTCTAGCACAGATACGCAGTATTTT	CASSITGASSTDTQYF
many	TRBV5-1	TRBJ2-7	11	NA	TGCGCCAGCAGTGAGGGGTCCGAGCAGTACTTC	CASSEGSEQYF
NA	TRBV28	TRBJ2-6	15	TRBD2	TGTGCCAGCTCGGGAGGCCCTTTTGGGGCCAACGTCCTGACTTTC	CASSGGPFGANVLTF
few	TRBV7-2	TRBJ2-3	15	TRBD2	TGTGCCAGCAGCTTAACGGGGGGTTTCACAGATACGCAGTATTTT	CASSLTGGFTDTQYF